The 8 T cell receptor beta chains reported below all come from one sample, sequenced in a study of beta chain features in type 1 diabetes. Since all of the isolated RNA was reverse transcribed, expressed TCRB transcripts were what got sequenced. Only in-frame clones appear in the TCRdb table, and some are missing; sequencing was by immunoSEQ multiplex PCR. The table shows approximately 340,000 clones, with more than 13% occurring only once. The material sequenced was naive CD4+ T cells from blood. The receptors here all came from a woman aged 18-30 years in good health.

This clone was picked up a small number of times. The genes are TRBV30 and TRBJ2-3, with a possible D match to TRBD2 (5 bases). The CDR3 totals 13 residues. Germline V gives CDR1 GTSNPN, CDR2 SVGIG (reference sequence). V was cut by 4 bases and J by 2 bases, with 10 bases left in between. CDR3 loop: CAWTSGATDTQYF. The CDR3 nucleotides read TGTGCCTGGACCAGCGGCGCCACAGATACGCAGTATTTT. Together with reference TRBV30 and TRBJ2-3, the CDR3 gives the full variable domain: SQTIHQWPATLVQPVGSPLSLECTVEGTSNPNLYWYRQAAGRGLQLLFYSVGIGQISSEVPQNLSASRPQDRQFILSSKKLLLSDSGFYLCAWTSGATDTQYFGPGTRLTVL.

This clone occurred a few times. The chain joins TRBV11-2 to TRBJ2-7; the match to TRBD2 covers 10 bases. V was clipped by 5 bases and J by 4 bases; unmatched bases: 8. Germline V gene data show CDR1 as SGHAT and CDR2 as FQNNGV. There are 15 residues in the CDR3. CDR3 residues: CASSVGLAAIYEQYF. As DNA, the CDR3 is TGTGCCAGCAGCGTTGGACTAGCGGCAATTTACGAGCAGTACTTC.

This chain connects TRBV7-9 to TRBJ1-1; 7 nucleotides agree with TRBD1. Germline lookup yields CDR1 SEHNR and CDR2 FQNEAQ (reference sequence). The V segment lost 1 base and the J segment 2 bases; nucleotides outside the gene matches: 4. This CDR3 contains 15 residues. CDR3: CASSLGDRQNTEAFF. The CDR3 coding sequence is TGTGCCAGCAGCTTAGGGGACAGACAAAACACTGAAGCTTTCTTT.

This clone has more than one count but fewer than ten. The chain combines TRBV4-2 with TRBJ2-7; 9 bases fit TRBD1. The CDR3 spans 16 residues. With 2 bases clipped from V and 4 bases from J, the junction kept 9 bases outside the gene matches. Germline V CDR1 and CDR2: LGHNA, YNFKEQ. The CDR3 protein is CASSQKFGTGTYEQYF. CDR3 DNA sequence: TGTGCCAGCAGCCAAAAGTTCGGGACAGGGACGTACGAGCAGTACTTC.

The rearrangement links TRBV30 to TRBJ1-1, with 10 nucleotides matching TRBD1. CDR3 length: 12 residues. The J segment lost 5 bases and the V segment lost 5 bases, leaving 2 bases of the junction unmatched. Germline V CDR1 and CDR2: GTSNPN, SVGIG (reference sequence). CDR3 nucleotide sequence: TGTGCCTGGGGACAGGGGGGTACTGAAGCTTTCTTT. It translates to CAWGQGGTEAFF.

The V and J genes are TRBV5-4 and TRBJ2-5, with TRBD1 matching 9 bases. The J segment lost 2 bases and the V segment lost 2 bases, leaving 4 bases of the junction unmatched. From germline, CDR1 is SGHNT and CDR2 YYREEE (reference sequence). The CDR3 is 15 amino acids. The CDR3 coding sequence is TGTGCCAGCAGCTTAGACAGGGGGGTTCAAGAGACCCAGTACTTC. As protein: CASSLDRGVQETQYF.

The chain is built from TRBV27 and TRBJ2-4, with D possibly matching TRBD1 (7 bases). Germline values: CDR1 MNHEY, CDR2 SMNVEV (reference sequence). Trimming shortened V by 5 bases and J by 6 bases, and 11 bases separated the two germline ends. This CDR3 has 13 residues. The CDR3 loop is CASSTQGGNIQYF. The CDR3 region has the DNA TGTGCCAGCAGTACTCAGGGGGGAAACATTCAGTACTTC.

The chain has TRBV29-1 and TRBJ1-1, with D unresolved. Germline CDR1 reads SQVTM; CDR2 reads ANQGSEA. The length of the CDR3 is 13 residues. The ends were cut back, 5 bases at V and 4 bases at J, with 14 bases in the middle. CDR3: CSVLVLGSTEAFF. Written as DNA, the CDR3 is TGCAGCGTTCTTGTGTTGGGGAGCACTGAAGCTTTCTTT.